These T cell receptor beta chains were read from a single sample in a study of beta chain features in type 1 diabetes. The table came from immunoSEQ multiplex PCR; TCRdb's copy has only in-frame clones and leaves some out. Here the sample spans some 900,000 clones, roughly 15% being singletons. Sequenced: naive CD4+ T cells from blood. Source of these receptors: a woman aged 18-29 years in good health. CDR3s include the opening cysteine and the closing phenylalanine or tryptophan. D genes are given only for firm matches. Clone sizes are given selectively: once, few, many, or a class where the clone is expanded.

size,V,D,J,DNA,CDR3
.,TRBV28,TRBD1,TRBJ1-2,TGTGCCAGCAGGACGACCCGGGACAGGGTGAATGGCTACACCTTC,CASRTTRDRVNGYTF
few,TRBV7-2,TRBD2,TRBJ2-7,TGTGCCAGCAGCTTAGTAGGCCTAGCGGGAGGGCAGGGGGACGAGCAGTACTTC,CASSLVGLAGGQGDEQYF
.,TRBV19,.,TRBJ2-7,TGTGCCAGTAGTATGAGAGGGTACGAGCAGTACTTC,CASSMRGYEQYF
few,TRBV4-2,TRBD2,TRBJ2-1,TGTGCCAGCAGCCAAAGGACTAGCGGGAGGGCCACGTGGTTCTTC,CASSQRTSGRATWFF
few,TRBV6-6,.,TRBJ1-1,TGTGCCAGCAGCAAGCCTCGAGGCGTCGGGAACACTGAAGCTTTCTTT,CASSKPRGVGNTEAFF
.,TRBV6-5,.,TRBJ1-1,TGTGCCAGCAGTTCCCTGGGAGGGAACACTGAAGCTTTCTTT,CASSSLGGNTEAFF
.,TRBV19,.,TRBJ1-5,TGTGCCAGTAGTTACTCTAGGGCCCTACCCCCTAGCCATCAGCCCCAGCATTTT,CASSYSRALPPSHQPQHF
few,TRBV18,.,TRBJ2-7,TGTGCCAGCTCACCAACGGGGAGTAGCGAGCAGTACTTC,CASSPTGSSEQYF
.,TRBV28,.,TRBJ2-4,TGTGCCAGCAGCCCCGCCGGGAGCAAAAACATTCAGTACTTC,CASSPAGSKNIQYF
few,TRBV6-6,.,TRBJ1-3,TGTGCCAGCAGAAGGGGCTCTGGAAACACCATATATTTT,CASRRGSGNTIYF
.,TRBV7-3,TRBD1,TRBJ2-6,TGTGCCAGCAGCCCGCGGACAGGGTCTGGGGCCAACGTCCTGACTTTC,CASSPRTGSGANVLTF
few,TRBV27,TRBD1,TRBJ2-7,TGTGCCAGCAGTTCACCCGGGACAGGGAAATACGAGCAGTACTTC,CASSSPGTGKYEQYF
few,TRBV27,.,TRBJ2-1,TGTGCCAGCAGTTTATCACCTAGCGTGTACAATGAGCAGTTCTTC,CASSLSPSVYNEQFF
.,TRBV7-9,.,TRBJ2-2,TGTGCCAGCAGCGTGGGACTCCAGGCGAACACCGGGGAGCTGTTTTTT,CASSVGLQANTGELFF
.,TRBV5-6,TRBD2,TRBJ2-1,TGTGCCAGCAGCTTGGTTAGCGGGAGTTACAATGAGCAGTTCTTC,CASSLVSGSYNEQFF
.,TRBV7-2,TRBD2,TRBJ2-3,TGTGCCAGCAGCACTCAAGCGGGAGTCCTTATAGATACGCAGTATTTT,CASSTQAGVLIDTQYF